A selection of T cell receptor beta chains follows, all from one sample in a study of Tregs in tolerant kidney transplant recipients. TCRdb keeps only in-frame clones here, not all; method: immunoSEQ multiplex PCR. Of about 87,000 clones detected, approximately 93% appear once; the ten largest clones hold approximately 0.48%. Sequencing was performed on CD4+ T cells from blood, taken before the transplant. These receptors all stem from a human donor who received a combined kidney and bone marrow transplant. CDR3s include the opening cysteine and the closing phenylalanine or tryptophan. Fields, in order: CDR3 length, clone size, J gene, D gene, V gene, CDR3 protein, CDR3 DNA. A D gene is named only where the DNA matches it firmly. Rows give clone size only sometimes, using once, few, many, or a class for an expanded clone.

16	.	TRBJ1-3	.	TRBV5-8	CASSQGFSFSGNTIYF	TGTGCCAGCAGCCAGGGCTTTTCCTTCTCTGGAAACACCATATATTTT
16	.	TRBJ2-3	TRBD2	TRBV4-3	CASSQETSGFTDTQYF	TGCGCCAGCAGCCAAGAGACTAGCGGATTCACAGATACGCAGTATTTT
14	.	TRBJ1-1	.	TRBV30	CAWMGAGRYTEAFF	TGTGCCTGGATGGGGGCCGGTAGGTACACTGAAGCTTTCTTT
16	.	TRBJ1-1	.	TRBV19	CASSMHLSTANTEAFF	TGTGCCAGTAGTATGCACTTATCGACAGCTAACACTGAAGCTTTCTTT
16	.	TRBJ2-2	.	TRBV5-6	CASSLDRAGNTGELFF	TGTGCCAGCAGCTTGGACAGGGCGGGTAACACCGGGGAGCTGTTTTTT
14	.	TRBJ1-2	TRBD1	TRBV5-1	CASSFSGTEALNTF	TGCGCCAGCAGCTTTTCCGGGACAGAAGCCTTAAACACCTTC
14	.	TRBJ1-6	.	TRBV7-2	CASSPGRNNSPLHF	TGTGCCAGCAGCCCCGGGAGGAATAATTCCCCCCTCCACTTT
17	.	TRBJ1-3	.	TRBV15	CATSIPGLRDDGNTIYF	TGTGCCACCAGCATTCCGGGACTAAGGGACGATGGAAACACCATATATTTT
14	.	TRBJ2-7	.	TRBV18	CASSPSAAPYEQYF	TGTGCCAGCTCACCTTCGGCGGCCCCCTACGAGCAGTACTTC
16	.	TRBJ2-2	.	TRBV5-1	CASSLGAGGGTGELFF	TGCGCCAGCAGCTTGGGTGCAGGAGGAGGCACCGGGGAGCTGTTTTTT
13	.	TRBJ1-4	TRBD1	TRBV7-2	CASSRGQGTKLFF	TGTGCCAGCAGCCGTGGACAGGGCACGAAACTGTTTTTT
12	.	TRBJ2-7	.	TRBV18	CATGISLYEQYF	TGTGCCACAGGGATCAGCCTCTACGAGCAGTACTTC
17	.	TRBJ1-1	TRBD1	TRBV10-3	CAIRGGTGDRMNTEAFF	TGTGCCATCAGGGGCGGGACAGGGGATCGTATGAACACTGAAGCTTTCTTT
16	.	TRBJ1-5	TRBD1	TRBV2	CASSDPDRGYNQPQHF	TGTGCCAGCAGTGATCCGGACAGGGGGTACAATCAGCCCCAGCATTTT
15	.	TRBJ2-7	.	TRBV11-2	CASTSRGAWGDEQYF	TGTGCCAGCACCTCAAGGGGCGCTTGGGGGGACGAGCAGTACTTC
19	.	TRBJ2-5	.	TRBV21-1	CASSKAGRWGGGCQETQYF	TGTGCCAGCAGCAAGGCAGGGAGGTGGGGAGGCGGGTGCCAAGAGACCCAGTACTTC
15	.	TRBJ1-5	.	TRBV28	CASSLSRGLFQPQHF	TGTGCCAGCAGTTTATCCAGGGGTCTATTTCAGCCCCAGCATTTT
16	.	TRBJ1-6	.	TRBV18	CASSWGGGEGASPLHF	TGTGCCAGCTCGTGGGGGGGCGGCGAGGGTGCTTCACCCCTCCACTTT
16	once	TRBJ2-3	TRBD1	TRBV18	CASSIGTGANTDTQYF	TGTGCCAGCTCCATTGGGACAGGGGCAAACACAGATACGCAGTATTTT
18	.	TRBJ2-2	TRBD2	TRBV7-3	CASSLTAGGPSNTGELFF	TGTGCCAGCAGCTTAACAGCGGGGGGCCCCTCGAACACCGGGGAGCTGTTTTTT
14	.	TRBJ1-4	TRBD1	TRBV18	CASSAGTENEKLFF	TGTGCCAGCTCAGCCGGGACAGAGAATGAAAAACTGTTTTTT
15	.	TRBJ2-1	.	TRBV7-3	CASSPLGGDYNEQFF	TGTGCCAGCAGCCCCCTTGGCGGGGATTACAATGAGCAGTTCTTC
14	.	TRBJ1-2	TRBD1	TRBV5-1	CASSGGTANYGYTF	TGCGCCAGCAGCGGGGGGACAGCTAACTATGGCTACACCTTC
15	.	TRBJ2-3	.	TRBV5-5	CASSLSTVSTDTQYF	TGTGCCAGCAGCTTGTCGACAGTTTCAACAGATACGCAGTATTTT
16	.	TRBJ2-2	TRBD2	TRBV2	CASSVPWGGKAGELFF	TGTGCCAGCAGTGTCCCTTGGGGGGGTAAGGCCGGGGAGCTGTTTTTT
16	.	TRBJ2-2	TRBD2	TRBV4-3	CASSQDLAGDTGELFF	TGCGCCAGCAGCCAAGATCTAGCGGGGGACACCGGGGAGCTGTTTTTT
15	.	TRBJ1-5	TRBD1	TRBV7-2	CASSLVVAGGQPQHF	TGTGCCAGCAGCTTAGTAGTGGCAGGGGGTCAGCCCCAGCATTTT
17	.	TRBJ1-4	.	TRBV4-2	CASSQGVGLATNEKLFF	TGTGCCAGCAGCCAAGGTGTAGGACTAGCAACTAATGAAAAACTGTTTTTT
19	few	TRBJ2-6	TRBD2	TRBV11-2	CASSQERGSGGIGANVLTF	TGTGCCAGCAGCCAAGAAAGGGGGAGCGGGGGAATTGGGGCCAACGTCCTGACTTTC
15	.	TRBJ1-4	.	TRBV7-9	CASSLGQVENEKLFF	TGTGCCAGCAGCTTAGGACAGGTCGAGAATGAAAAACTGTTTTTT
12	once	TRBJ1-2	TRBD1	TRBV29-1	CSVERGGTGNTF	TGCAGCGTTGAACGGGGGGGGACAGGGAACACCTTC
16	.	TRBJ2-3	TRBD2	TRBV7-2	CASSLVASGGSDTQYF	TGTGCCAGCAGCTTGGTGGCTAGCGGGGGATCAGATACGCAGTATTTT